Below, one TCR beta chain is given with its context. As yet, its antigen is unknown. In the PCR, 60 Vbeta and 13 Jbeta primers were used. In the original analysis: Counted up in a later analysis, unique TCR beta chains came to about 80 million, with around 10 million shared. Data came from immunoSEQ multiplex PCR; TCRdb stores just in-frame clones and leaves some out. V and J calls and clone size come straight from that table; D and trimming were deduced from the DNA. This sample yields about 160,000 clones, of which roughly 80% are seen a single time; roughly 1.3% belongs to the top ten. Germline CDR1 is MNHNS and CDR2 is SASEGT. This CDR3 is built from 14 residues. V shed 5 bases, J shed 2 bases, and the junction held 4 bases outside the gene matches. The data were taken from a study of cytomegalovirus exposure and HLA in healthy donors. Broader study findings: Later work found that TCR association rates differed between HLA loci; DRB1 had the most and HLA-C the fewest. Rare sequences made up most TCRs, while some public TCRs were found in many donors. Most CMV-associated TCR beta chains were later found to appear HLA-restricted.

This clonotype originated in a woman in her forties or fifties in good health and CMV-seronegative. Sequencing was carried out using PBMCs. The chain is built from TRBV6-1 and TRBJ1-2; TRBD1 agrees at 8 bases. This chain's CDR3 is CASSRGQGNYGYTF. The CDR3 DNA follows: TGTGCCAGCAGTAGAGGACAGGGCAACTATGGCTACACCTTC.